Reported below is one T cell receptor beta chain. This clone was observed at least ten times. Its specific antigen is unknown. The read stops 3 residues short of the end of the CDR3; the missing end is completed from the germline J gene. Predominantly Caucasian heritage was noted among both the CVID patients and the healthy controls. Heparinized peripheral whole blood samples of roughly 5 to 8.5 ml were obtained from each donor. Genomic DNA from adults with common variable immune deficiency (CVID) and from healthy adult controls was the source for sequencing TCRbeta CDR3 repertoires. The control group comprised approximately 22 healthy adult volunteers, around twelve female and 10 male, aged roughly 23 to 66 years with a mean age of approximately 35. Diluted blood was density-centrifuged over Hypaque 1077 or Ficoll-Paque to isolate peripheral blood mononuclear cells. Genomic DNA was obtained from unsorted mononuclear cells through either Qiagen column purification or a centrifugation-based method.

The record originates from a study of T cell clonality in common variable immunodeficiency (dated by TCRdb to the mid-2010s). The cysteine opens and the phenylalanine closes a CDR3 of 14 amino acids. Sequencing covers 33 bases of the CDR3, shown here with the frame starting at base 1. Deletion took 0 bases off V and 4 bases off J, with a span of 10 bases between the germline ends. The germline V gene supplies CDR1 MNHEY and CDR2 SVGEGT. Study-level results and caveats: Fewer TCRbeta clones were shared among CVID subjects than among healthy controls (p < 0.0001). TCRbeta clonality was higher in CVID subjects than in healthy controls (t-test p = 0.018), and the increase was most characteristic of about a third of subjects. Despite equal DNA input, controls averaged roughly 84,000 unique sequences per sample versus roughly 32,000 in CVID samples. Correlations between repertoire features and clinical complications were limited by patient heterogeneity within the CVID cohort. The authors noted that sequencing repertoires of T cell subpopulations would be needed to clarify what caused the increased clonality in CVID. Reportedly, TCRbeta sequences from CVID had fewer deletions and N-nucleotide insertions, and highly modified clones with 13 or more V deletions were absent from CVID.

Equivalent amounts of genomic DNA from CVID and control samples were used as sequencing input. For every sample, a 60 bp segment covering the rearranged TCRbeta CDR3 region was amplified and then sequenced. The immunoSEQ assay, a bias-corrected multiplex PCR combined with high-throughput sequencing, was used to amplify TCRbeta. The paper's data handling went like this. Each unique nucleotide sequence was treated as a clone and annotated with V, D and J genes, copy number and frequency. Sequences were labeled productive if in frame, and non-productive if out of frame or containing stop codons. As previously described, clonality was computed from Shannon's entropy. Mean CDR3 Kyte-Doolittle hydropathy was derived from the predicted amino acid sequences of productive clones. Scaled V gene usage was hierarchically clustered using Manhattan distance and complete linkage with the R hclust function. Sharing of clones by CDR3 amino acid sequence was evaluated by resampling 12 repertoires per group over 100 rounds. Repertoires were searched for roughly 63 published EBV-specific and a few hundred published CMV-specific TCRbeta sequences. A couple of CVID samples yielding fewer than 10,000 sequences were excluded from analysis, leaving approximately 40 CVID repertoires. Held by TCRdb, this immuneACCESS table contains in-frame sequences only and omits some clones. Under half of the omission traces to an unresolved V gene where checked; the cause of the rest is unknown. The V and J calls and clone size come from that table; D and trimming were worked out from the DNA. For this sample the table reports fewer than 75,000 clones, with no clone seen just once. The ten largest clones take up 1.7% of the sample.

The sequence derives from a person aged 18-70 years in good health. The sample taken for sequencing was peripheral blood mononuclear cells. Recombination joined TRBV6-2 or TRBV6-3 with TRBJ2-7; the D gene cannot be resolved reliably. The CDR3: CASSYSSSGYEQYF. The CDR3 bases that were read are TGTGCCAGCAGTTACTCTTCTAGTGGTTACGAG.